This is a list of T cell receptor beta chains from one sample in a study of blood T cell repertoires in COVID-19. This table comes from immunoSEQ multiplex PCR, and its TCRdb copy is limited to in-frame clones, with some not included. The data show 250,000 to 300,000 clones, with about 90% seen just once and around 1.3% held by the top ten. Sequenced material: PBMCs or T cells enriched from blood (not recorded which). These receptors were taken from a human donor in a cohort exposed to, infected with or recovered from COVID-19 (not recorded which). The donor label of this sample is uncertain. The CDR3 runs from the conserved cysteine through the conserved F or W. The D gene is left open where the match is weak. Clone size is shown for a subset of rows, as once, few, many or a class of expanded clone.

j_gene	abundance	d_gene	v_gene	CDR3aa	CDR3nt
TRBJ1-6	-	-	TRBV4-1	CASSQVITNYNSPLHF	TGCGCCAGCAGCCAAGTAATAACTAACTATAATTCACCCCTCCACTTT
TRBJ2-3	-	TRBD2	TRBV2	CASNKAGGTDTQYF	TGTGCCAGCAATAAGGCGGGAGGCACAGATACGCAGTATTTT
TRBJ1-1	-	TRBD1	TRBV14	CASRGTGVTEAFF	TGTGCCAGCAGAGGGACAGGGGTCACTGAAGCTTTCTTT
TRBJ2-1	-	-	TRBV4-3	CASSQGLRVNEQFF	TGCGCCAGCAGCCAAGGCCTCCGGGTAAATGAGCAGTTCTTC
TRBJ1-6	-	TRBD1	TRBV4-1	CASSLLGTGKLSYNSPLHF	TGCGCCAGCAGCCTTCTCGGGACAGGGAAACTCTCCTATAATTCACCCCTCCACTTT
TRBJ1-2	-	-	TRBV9	CASSVVRKYGYTF	TGTGCCAGCAGCGTAGTGAGGAAATATGGCTACACCTTC
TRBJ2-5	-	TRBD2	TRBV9	CASSSFPWGGETQYF	TGTGCCAGCAGCTCCTTCCCCTGGGGGGGAGAGACCCAGTACTTC
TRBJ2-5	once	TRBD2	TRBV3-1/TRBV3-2	CASSPFSGGQETQYF	TGTGCCAGCAGCCCCTTTAGCGGGGGACAAGAGACCCAGTACTTC
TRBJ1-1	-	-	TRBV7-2	CASSLVRNTEAFF	TGTGCCAGCAGCTTAGTCAGAAACACTGAAGCTTTCTTT
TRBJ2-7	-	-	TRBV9	CASSVAHPGYEQYF	TGTGCCAGCAGCGTAGCCCACCCCGGCTACGAGCAGTACTTC
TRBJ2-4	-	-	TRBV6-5	CASSSAEAAKNIQYF	TGTGCCAGCAGTTCCGCGGAGGCGGCCAAAAACATTCAGTACTTC
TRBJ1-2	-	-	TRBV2	CASRDSRYGYTF	TGTGCCAGCCGCGACAGTCGGTATGGCTACACCTTC
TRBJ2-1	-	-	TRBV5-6	CASSLGQLNEQFF	TGTGCCAGCAGCTTGGGACAGCTCAATGAGCAGTTCTTC
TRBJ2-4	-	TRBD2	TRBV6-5	CASLWGEGSKNIQYF	TGTGCCAGCCTCTGGGGGGAGGGAAGTAAAAACATTCAGTACTTC
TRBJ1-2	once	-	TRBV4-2	CASSQATGYTF	TGTGCCAGCAGCCAAGCTACCGGCTACACCTTC
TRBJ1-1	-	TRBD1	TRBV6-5	CASSYLGQYTEAFF	TGTGCCAGCAGTTACCTGGGACAGTACACTGAAGCTTTCTTT
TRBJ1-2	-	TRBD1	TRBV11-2	CASSPTDRYYGYTF	TGTGCCAGCAGCCCGACGGACAGGTACTATGGCTACACCTTC
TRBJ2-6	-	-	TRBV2	CASSERGDPGANVLTF	TGTGCCAGCAGTGAGCGGGGAGACCCTGGGGCCAACGTCCTGACTTTC
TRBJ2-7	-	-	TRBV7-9	CASSLSLGVSSYEQYF	TGTGCCAGCAGCTTATCCCTGGGCGTAAGCTCCTACGAGCAGTACTTC
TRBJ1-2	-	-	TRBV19	CASIDSNYGYTF	TGTGCCAGTATTGACAGTAACTATGGCTACACCTTC
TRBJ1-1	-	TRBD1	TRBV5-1	CASSLPGGTEAFF	TGCGCCAGCAGCTTGCCAGGGGGCACTGAAGCTTTCTTT
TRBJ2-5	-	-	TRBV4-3	CASSQDPGLQETQYF	TGCGCCAGCAGCCAAGATCCCGGACTCCAAGAGACCCAGTACTTC